This record looks at one TCR beta chain sequence and its context. This entry comes from a study of OX40 agonist ivuxolimab in advanced cancers. Using immunoSEQ multiplex PCR, the repertoire was profiled, and TCRdb retains in-frame clones only, with some absent. The sample carries under 70,000 clones, more than 75% recorded once. Germline values: CDR1 SGHRS, CDR2 YFSETQ. This CDR3 is 15 amino acids long. Trimming left V 4 bases short and J 5 bases short, with 16 bases between. The clonotype originates from an adult with an advanced solid tumor such as melanoma, head and neck, liver or kidney cancer. The chain carries TRBV5-1 and TRBJ2-1, with D tentatively TRBD1 (6 bases). The sequences come from CD4+ or CD8+ T cells sorted from blood, collected in a trial of the OX40 agonist ivuxolimab. CDR3 amino acids: CASSTGHSGDNEQFF. The DNA of the CDR3 is TGCGCCAGCAGCACGGGACATTCAGGGGACAATGAGCAGTTCTTC.